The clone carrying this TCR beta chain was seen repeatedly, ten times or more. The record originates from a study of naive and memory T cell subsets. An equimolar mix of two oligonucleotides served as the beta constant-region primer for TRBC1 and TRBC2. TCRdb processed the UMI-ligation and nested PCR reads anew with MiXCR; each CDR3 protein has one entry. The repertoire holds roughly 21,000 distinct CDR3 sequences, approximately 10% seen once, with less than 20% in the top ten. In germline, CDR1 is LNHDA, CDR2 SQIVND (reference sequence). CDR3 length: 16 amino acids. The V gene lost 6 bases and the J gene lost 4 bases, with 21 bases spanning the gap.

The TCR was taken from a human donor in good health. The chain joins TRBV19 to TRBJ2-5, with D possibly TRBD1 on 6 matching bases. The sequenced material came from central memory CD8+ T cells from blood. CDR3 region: CASSSRGLARSETQYF. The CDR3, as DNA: TGTGCCAGTAGCAGCAGGGGTCTAGCCAGGTCAGAGACCCAGTACTTC.